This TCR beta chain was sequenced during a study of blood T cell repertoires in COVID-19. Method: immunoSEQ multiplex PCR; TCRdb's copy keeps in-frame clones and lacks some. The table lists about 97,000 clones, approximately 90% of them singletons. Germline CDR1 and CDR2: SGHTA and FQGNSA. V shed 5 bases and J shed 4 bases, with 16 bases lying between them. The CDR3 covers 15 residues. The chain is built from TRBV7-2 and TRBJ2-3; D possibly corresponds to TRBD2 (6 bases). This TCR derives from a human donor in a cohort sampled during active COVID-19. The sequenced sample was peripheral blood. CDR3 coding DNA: TGTGCCAGCAGCCCCTGGAGGGTAAACGCAGATACGCAGTATTTT. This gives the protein CASSPWRVNADTQYF.